Listed here are 12 T cell receptor beta chains from one sample, sequenced in a study of cytomegalovirus exposure and HLA in healthy donors. The PCR contained 60 Vbeta and 13 Jbeta primers. The table came from immunoSEQ multiplex PCR; TCRdb's copy has only in-frame clones and leaves some out. The sample has 150,000 to 200,000 clones, about 85% seen once. Sequences were obtained from PBMCs. These receptor sequences come from a girl aged 10 to 17 in good health and CMV-seropositive.

J is TRBJ2-7 and V is TRBV27, with TRBD1 matching over 7 bases. J lost 3 bases, V lost 6 bases, and 5 bases had no gene match. The length of the CDR3 is 13 residues. Germline values: CDR1 MNHEY, CDR2 SMNVEV (reference sequence). CDR3 bases: TGTGCCAGCAGGCGTACAGGGGTCTACGAGCAGTACTTC. Protein product: CASRRTGVYEQYF.

V gene TRBV20-1 combines with J gene TRBJ2-1; unclear D gene. The V gene lost 4 bases and the J gene lost 7 bases, with 5 bases spanning the gap. The CDR3 spans 10 residues. In germline, CDR1 is DFQATT, CDR2 SNEGSKA (reference sequence). Written as DNA, the CDR3 is TGCAGTGCTAACTATAATGAGCAGTTCTTC. Amino acids: CSANYNEQFF.

This chain links TRBV15 with TRBJ1-2; D is perhaps TRBD1 (5 bases). CDR1 LNHNV and CDR2 YYDKDF come from the germline V gene (reference sequence). The CDR3 length is 18 residues. Trimming left V 4 bases short and J 4 bases short, with 25 bases between. The CDR3 region has the DNA TGTGCCACCAGCATAACCCTCTCCGGGACTGGGGACCTCTATGGCTACACCTTC. Translating it yields CATSITLSGTGDLYGYTF.

V is TRBV5-1 and J is TRBJ2-7; 13 bases are a match to TRBD2. The CDR3 has 17 amino acids. The ends lost 2 bases at V and 5 bases at J; junction bases unmatched: 10. Germline V gene lookup returns CDR1 SGHRS and CDR2 YFSETQ. The CDR3 here is CASSFPRGTSGNHEQYF. DNA of the CDR3: TGCGCCAGCAGCTTCCCCAGGGGGACTAGCGGGAACCACGAGCAGTACTTC.

The chain recombines TRBV19 with TRBJ1-2; maybe TRBD1 (6 bases). The CDR3 totals 17 residues. Trimming shortened V by 3 bases and J by 5 bases, and 22 bases separated the two germline ends. Germline V gene data show CDR1 as LNHDA and CDR2 as SQIVND (reference sequence). The CDR3 sequence is CASSIASRDIFRYGYTF. For the CDR3, the DNA is TGTGCCAGTAGTATTGCCTCCCGGGACATCTTCCGATATGGCTACACCTTC.

V usage is TRBV6-1 and J usage is TRBJ2-7; TRBD1 matches 10 bases. The V gene's germline CDR1 is MNHNS and CDR2 SASEGT. The CDR3 spans 14 residues. The trim removed 7 bases at V and 2 bases at J, leaving 5 bases unmatched. In DNA, the CDR3 is TGTGCCAGCAACCGGGGACAGGGGACCTACGAGCAGTACTTC. This translates into CASNRGQGTYEQYF.

CDR3 region: CASSFWSGGPGGTEAFF. DNA of the CDR3: TGTGCCAGCAGTTTTTGGTCCGGCGGGCCGGGGGGTACTGAAGCTTTCTTT. J is TRBJ1-1 and V is TRBV28, with D possibly matching TRBD1 (5 bases). The germline gives CDR1 MDHEN, CDR2 SYDVKM. The CDR3 totals 17 residues. V lost 3 bases and J lost 5, with 22 bases in between.

V is TRBV29-1 and J is TRBJ2-1, with a weak D call TRBD1 (6 bases). The V gene lost 3 bases and the J gene lost 1 base, with 10 bases spanning the gap. Germline loops: CDR1 SQVTM, CDR2 ANQGSEA. The CDR3 runs to 14 residues. CDR3 loop: CSVERTVSYNEQFF. CDR3 coding DNA: TGCAGCGTTGAGAGGACAGTTTCCTACAATGAGCAGTTCTTC.

The count of this clone is one. This chain links TRBV13 with TRBJ2-7; tentatively, D is TRBD1 (5 bases). Trimming removed 6 bases from V and 2 bases from J, with 17 bases in between. CDR1 is PRHDT, CDR2 FYEKMQ, per germline (reference sequence). This CDR3 has 15 residues. CDR3 sequence (DNA): TGTGCCAGCAGTCCCGGACACGGACGAACCTACGAGCAGTACTTC. Protein sequence: CASSPGHGRTYEQYF.

The chain recombines TRBV29-1 with TRBJ1-4; D might be TRBD1 (5 bases). V lost 4 bases to trimming and J lost 11 bases, with 11 bases between them. CDR1 is SQVTM, CDR2 ANQGSEA, per germline. CDR3 length: 11 residues. Here the CDR3 reads CSVVRGRKLFF. DNA for the CDR3: TGCAGCGTTGTAAGGGGTAGGAAACTGTTTTTT.

The chain is built from TRBV19 and TRBJ2-4; 8 nucleotides align to TRBD2. CDR3 size: 20 residues. Germline CDR1 reads LNHDA; CDR2 reads SQIVND (reference sequence). The junction had 17 bases not matched to a gene; V was cut back by 4 bases and J by 0 bases. CDR3 sequence reads: CASSTSLAADYPLAKNIQYF. The CDR3 DNA follows: TGTGCCAGTAGTACGTCACTAGCGGCAGACTATCCACTAGCCAAAAACATTCAGTACTTC. The whole variable domain, filled in from reference TRBV19 and TRBJ2-4, reads DGGITQSPKYLFRKEGQNVTLSCEQNLNHDAMYWYRQDPGQGLRLIYYSQIVNDFQKGDIAEGYSVSREKKESFPLTVTSAQKNPTAFYLCASSTSLAADYPLAKNIQYFGAGTRLSVL.

The chain links TRBV19 to TRBJ2-5; 10 nucleotides agree with TRBD1. With 3 bases clipped from V and 4 bases from J, the junction kept 8 bases outside the gene matches. The CDR3 is 16 residues long. CDR1 and CDR2 from the germline V gene are LNHDA and SQIVND (reference sequence). CDR3 coding DNA: TGTGCCAGTAGTATCGGGACAGGGGCAGCCCTAGAGACCCAGTACTTC. It is translated as CASSIGTGAALETQYF.